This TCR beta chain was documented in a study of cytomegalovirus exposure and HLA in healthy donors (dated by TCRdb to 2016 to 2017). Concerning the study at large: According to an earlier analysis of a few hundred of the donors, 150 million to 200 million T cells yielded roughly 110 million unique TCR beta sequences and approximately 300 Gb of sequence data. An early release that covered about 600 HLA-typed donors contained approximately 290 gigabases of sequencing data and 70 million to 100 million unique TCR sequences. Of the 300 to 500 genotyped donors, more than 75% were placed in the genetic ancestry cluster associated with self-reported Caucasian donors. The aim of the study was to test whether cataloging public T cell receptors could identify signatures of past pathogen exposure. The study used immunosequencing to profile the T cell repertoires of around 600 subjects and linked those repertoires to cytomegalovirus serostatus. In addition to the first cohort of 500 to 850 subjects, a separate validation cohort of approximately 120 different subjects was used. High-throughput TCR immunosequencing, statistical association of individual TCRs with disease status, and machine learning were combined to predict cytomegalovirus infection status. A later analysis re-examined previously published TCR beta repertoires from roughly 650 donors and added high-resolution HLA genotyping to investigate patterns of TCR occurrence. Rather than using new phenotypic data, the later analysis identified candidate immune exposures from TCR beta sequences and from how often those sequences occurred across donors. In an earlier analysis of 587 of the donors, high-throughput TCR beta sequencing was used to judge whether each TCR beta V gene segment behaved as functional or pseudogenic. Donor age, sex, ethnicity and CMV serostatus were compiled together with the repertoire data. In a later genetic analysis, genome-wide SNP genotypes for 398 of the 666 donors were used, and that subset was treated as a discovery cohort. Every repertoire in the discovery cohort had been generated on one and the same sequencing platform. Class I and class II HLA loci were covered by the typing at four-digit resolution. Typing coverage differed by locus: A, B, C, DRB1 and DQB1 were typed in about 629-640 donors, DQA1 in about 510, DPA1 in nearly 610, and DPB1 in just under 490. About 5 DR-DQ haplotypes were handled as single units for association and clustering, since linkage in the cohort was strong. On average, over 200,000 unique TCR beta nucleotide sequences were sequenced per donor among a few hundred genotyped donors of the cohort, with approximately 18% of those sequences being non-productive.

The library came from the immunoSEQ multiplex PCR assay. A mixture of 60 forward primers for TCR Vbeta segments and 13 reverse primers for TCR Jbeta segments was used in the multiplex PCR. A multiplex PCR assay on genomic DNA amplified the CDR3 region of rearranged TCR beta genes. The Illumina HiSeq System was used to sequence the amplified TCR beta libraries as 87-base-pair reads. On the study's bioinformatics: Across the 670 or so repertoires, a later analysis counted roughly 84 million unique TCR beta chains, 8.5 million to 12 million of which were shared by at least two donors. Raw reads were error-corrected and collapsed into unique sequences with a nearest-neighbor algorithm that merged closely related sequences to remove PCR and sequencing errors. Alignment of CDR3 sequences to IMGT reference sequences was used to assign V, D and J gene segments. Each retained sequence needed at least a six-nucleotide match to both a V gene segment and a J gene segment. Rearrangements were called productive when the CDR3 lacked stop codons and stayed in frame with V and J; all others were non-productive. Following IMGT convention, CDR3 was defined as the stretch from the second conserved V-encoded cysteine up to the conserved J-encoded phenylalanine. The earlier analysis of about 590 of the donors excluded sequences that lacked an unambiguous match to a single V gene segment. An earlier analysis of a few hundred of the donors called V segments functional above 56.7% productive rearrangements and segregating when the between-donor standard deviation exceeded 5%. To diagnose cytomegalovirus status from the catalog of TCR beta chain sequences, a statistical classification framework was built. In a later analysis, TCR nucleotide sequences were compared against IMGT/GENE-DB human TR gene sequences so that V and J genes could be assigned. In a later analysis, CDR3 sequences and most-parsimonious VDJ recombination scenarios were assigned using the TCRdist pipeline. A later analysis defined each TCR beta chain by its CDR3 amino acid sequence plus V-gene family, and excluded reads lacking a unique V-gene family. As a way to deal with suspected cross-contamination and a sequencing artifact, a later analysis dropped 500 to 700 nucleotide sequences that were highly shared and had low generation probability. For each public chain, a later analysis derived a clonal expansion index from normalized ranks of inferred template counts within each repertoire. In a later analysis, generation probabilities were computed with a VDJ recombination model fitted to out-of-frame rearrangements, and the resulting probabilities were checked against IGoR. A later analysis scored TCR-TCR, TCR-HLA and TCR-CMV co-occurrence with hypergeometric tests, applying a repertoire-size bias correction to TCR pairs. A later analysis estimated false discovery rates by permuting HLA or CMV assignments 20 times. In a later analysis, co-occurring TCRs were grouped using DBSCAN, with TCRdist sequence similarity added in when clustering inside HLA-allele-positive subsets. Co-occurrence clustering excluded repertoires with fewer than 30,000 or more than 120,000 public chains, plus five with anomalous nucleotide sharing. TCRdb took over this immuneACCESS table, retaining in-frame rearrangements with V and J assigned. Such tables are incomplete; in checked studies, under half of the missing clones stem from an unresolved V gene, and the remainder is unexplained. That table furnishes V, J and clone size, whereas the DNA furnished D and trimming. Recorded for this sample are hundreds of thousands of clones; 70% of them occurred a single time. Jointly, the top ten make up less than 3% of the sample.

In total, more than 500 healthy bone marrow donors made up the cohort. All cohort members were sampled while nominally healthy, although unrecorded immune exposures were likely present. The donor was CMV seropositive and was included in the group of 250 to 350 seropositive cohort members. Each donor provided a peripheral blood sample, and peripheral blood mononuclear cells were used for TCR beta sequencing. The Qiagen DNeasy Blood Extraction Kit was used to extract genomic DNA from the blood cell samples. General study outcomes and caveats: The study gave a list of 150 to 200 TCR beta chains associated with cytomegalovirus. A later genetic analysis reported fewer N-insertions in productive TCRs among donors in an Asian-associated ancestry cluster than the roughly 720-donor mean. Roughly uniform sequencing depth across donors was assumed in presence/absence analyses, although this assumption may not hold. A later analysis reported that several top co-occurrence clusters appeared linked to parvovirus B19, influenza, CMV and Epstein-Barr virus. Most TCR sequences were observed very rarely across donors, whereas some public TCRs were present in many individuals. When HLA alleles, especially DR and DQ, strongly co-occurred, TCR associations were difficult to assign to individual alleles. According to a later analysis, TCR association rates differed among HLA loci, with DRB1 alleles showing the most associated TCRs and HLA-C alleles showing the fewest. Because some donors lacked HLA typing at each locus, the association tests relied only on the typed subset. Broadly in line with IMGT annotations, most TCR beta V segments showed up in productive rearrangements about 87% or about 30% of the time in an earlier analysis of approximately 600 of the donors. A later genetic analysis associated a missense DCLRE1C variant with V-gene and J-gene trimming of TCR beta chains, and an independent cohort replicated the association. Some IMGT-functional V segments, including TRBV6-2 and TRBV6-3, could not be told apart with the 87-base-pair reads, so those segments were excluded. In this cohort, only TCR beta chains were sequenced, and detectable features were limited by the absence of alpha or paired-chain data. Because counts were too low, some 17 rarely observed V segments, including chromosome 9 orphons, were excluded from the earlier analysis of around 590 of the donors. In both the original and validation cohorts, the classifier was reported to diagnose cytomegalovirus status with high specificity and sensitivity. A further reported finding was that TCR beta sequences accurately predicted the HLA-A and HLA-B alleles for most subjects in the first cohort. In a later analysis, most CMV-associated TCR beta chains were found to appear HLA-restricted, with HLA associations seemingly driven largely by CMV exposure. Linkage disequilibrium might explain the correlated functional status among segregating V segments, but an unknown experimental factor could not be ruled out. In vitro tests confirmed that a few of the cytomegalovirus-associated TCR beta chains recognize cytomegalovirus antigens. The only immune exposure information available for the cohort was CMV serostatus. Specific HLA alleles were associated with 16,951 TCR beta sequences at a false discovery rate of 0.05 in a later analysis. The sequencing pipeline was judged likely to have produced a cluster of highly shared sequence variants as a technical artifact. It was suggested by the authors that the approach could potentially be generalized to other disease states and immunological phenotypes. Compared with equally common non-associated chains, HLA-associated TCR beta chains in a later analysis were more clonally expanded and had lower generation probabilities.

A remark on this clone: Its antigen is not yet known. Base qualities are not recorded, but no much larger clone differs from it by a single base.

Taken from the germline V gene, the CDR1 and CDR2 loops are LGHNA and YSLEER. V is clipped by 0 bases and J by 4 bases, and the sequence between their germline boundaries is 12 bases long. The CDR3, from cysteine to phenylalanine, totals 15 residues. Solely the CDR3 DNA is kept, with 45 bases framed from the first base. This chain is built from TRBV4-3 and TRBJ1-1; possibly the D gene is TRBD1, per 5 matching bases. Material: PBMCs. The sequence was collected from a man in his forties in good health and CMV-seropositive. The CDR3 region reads CASSQDPGGGTEAFF. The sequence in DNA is TGCGCCAGCAGCCAAGATCCCGGGGGGGGCACTGAAGCTTTCTTT.